These T cell receptor beta chains were read from a single sample in a study of T cell responses to AZD1222 COVID-19 vaccine. TCRdb's table, derived via immunoSEQ multiplex PCR, lists solely in-frame clones and lacks some. The sample consists of tens of thousands of clones, around 85% of them appearing once. The material sequenced was peripheral blood, taken on day 0 of MenACWY control vaccination. These receptors came from an adult in good health. CDR3s include the opening cysteine and the closing phenylalanine or tryptophan. The order of the fields is V gene, D gene, J gene, clone size, CDR3 DNA, CDR3 protein. D genes are given only for firm matches. Only part of the rows carry a size: once, few, many, or a class if the clone is expanded.

V: TRBV9
D: .
J: TRBJ1-1
size: once
DNA: TGTGCCAGCAGCGTAGCCCCCGAGACAGCTACAAATTCAGGCACTGAAGCTTTCTTT
CDR3: CASSVAPETATNSGTEAFF

V: TRBV30
D: .
J: TRBJ1-6
size: .
DNA: TGTGCCTGGCAGGGCACCTATAATTCACCCCTCCACTTT
CDR3: CAWQGTYNSPLHF

V: TRBV10-1
D: TRBD2
J: TRBJ2-1
size: once
DNA: TGCGCCAGCAGTGAGGCGGGAGTATACAATGAGCAGTTCTTC
CDR3: CASSEAGVYNEQFF

V: TRBV7-9
D: .
J: TRBJ2-3
size: .
DNA: TGTGCCAGCGGCACAGGGTCAGATACGCAGTATTTT
CDR3: CASGTGSDTQYF

V: TRBV27
D: .
J: TRBJ2-1
size: .
DNA: TGTGCCAGCAGTTTATCTGGTCTAGCGTCCCATAATGAGCAGTTCTTC
CDR3: CASSLSGLASHNEQFF

V: TRBV28
D: .
J: TRBJ1-2
size: .
DNA: TGTGCCAGCAGTTTCCAGACAAGTTTCTACACCTTC
CDR3: CASSFQTSFYTF

V: TRBV30
D: TRBD1
J: TRBJ1-2
size: .
DNA: TGTGCCTGGAGTGTACACCAGGGGGCGCTTGGCTACACCTTC
CDR3: CAWSVHQGALGYTF

V: TRBV24-1
D: .
J: TRBJ2-2
size: .
DNA: TGTGCCACCAGTGATACGGGGTACACCGGGGAGCTGTTTTTT
CDR3: CATSDTGYTGELFF

V: TRBV7-9
D: .
J: TRBJ2-5
size: .
DNA: TGTGCCAGCAACGTGGTCGGGGCGGGCGAGACCCAGTACTTC
CDR3: CASNVVGAGETQYF

V: TRBV11-3
D: .
J: TRBJ2-3
size: .
DNA: TGTGCCAGCAGCTTAAGGGCGGGGCCCACAGATACGCAGTATTTT
CDR3: CASSLRAGPTDTQYF

V: TRBV20-1
D: .
J: TRBJ1-5
size: .
DNA: TGCAGTGCTAGTCTCCTGGACGGCCCTCGGCAGCCCCAGCATTTT
CDR3: CSASLLDGPRQPQHF

V: TRBV11-3
D: .
J: TRBJ2-2
size: .
DNA: TGTGCCAGCAGCCCGCCGGGGAACGGGGAGCTGTTTTTT
CDR3: CASSPPGNGELFF

V: TRBV5-1
D: .
J: TRBJ2-5
size: .
DNA: TGCGCCAGCAGTACGGGGAAAGAGGGGACCCAGTACTTC
CDR3: CASSTGKEGTQYF

V: TRBV16
D: TRBD1
J: TRBJ1-2
size: .
DNA: TGTGCCAGCAACCCAGGGGGCGCTGGCTACACCTTC
CDR3: CASNPGGAGYTF

V: TRBV28
D: TRBD1
J: TRBJ2-5
size: .
DNA: TGTGCCAGCAGTTTAGGGGACAGCCAAGAGACCCAGTACTTC
CDR3: CASSLGDSQETQYF

V: TRBV3-1/TRBV3-2
D: .
J: TRBJ2-6
size: .
DNA: TGTGCCCTACGGGGGCATTTCTCTGGGGCCAACGTCCTGACTTTC
CDR3: CALRGHFSGANVLTF

V: TRBV7-8
D: .
J: TRBJ1-2
size: once
DNA: TGTGCCAGCAGCTTTACAGGCGGCGGCTACACCTTC
CDR3: CASSFTGGGYTF

V: TRBV2
D: TRBD2
J: TRBJ2-5
size: .
DNA: TGTGCCAGCAGTACAAATCTAGCGGGAGGTTCACCTCAAGAGACCCAGTACTTC
CDR3: CASSTNLAGGSPQETQYF

V: TRBV5-4
D: .
J: TRBJ1-5
size: once
DNA: TGTGCCAGCAGCGGGGACCGGGATCAGCCCCAGCATTTT
CDR3: CASSGDRDQPQHF

V: TRBV30
D: .
J: TRBJ1-5
size: .
DNA: TGTGCCTGGGGGACCGTTAGCAATCAGCCCCAGCATTTT
CDR3: CAWGTVSNQPQHF

V: TRBV5-1
D: .
J: TRBJ2-5
size: .
DNA: TGCGCCAGCAGCTTGGTCGGGACGTTTCAAGAGACCCAGTACTTC
CDR3: CASSLVGTFQETQYF

V: TRBV19
D: TRBD1
J: TRBJ2-1
size: .
DNA: TGTGCCAGTAGTATGGGACAGGGGGCAGTCGATGAGCAGTTCTTC
CDR3: CASSMGQGAVDEQFF

V: TRBV7-2
D: .
J: TRBJ1-1
size: .
DNA: TGTGCCAGCAGCTTAGCGGGGGGAAAGGGCACTGAAGCTTTCTTT
CDR3: CASSLAGGKGTEAFF

V: TRBV6-4
D: TRBD2
J: TRBJ2-3
size: medium-sized
DNA: TGTGCCAGCAGTGACGGCGGGGGGACAGATACGCAGTATTTT
CDR3: CASSDGGGTDTQYF

V: TRBV30
D: .
J: TRBJ1-4
size: once
DNA: TGTGCCTGGAGAGGCCCCTGGGAAAAACTGTTTTTT
CDR3: CAWRGPWEKLFF

V: TRBV19
D: .
J: TRBJ1-3
size: .
DNA: TGTGCCAGTAGTATTAGGGAGAGTTCCTCTGGAAACACCATATATTTT
CDR3: CASSIRESSSGNTIYF

V: TRBV19
D: .
J: TRBJ2-5
size: few
DNA: TGTGCCAGTAGTCCTCTGAGGGGGGCCACTGAGACCCAGTACTTC
CDR3: CASSPLRGATETQYF

V: TRBV9
D: .
J: TRBJ1-1
size: once
DNA: TGTGCCAGTCAGGGGCCGAACACTGAAGCTTTCTTT
CDR3: CASQGPNTEAFF

V: TRBV4-1
D: .
J: TRBJ2-2
size: .
DNA: TGCGCCAGCCGACGGAATACGAACACCGGGGAGCTGTTTTTT
CDR3: CASRRNTNTGELFF

V: TRBV18
D: .
J: TRBJ1-1
size: once
DNA: TGTGCCAGCTCACCACAAACAGGGTTCACTGAAGCTTTCTTT
CDR3: CASSPQTGFTEAFF

V: TRBV24-1
D: TRBD2
J: TRBJ2-5
size: once
DNA: TGTGCCACCAGTGACCCCCTAGCGGACTTGACGCGAGAGACCCAGTACTTC
CDR3: CATSDPLADLTRETQYF

V: TRBV6-5
D: .
J: TRBJ2-2
size: .
DNA: TGTGCCAGCAGCCTGGTGGCAGGGGACTCCGGGGAGCTGTTTTTT
CDR3: CASSLVAGDSGELFF

V: TRBV7-2
D: .
J: TRBJ2-5
size: .
DNA: TGTGCCAGCAGCTTTTCAGAGACCCAGTACTTC
CDR3: CASSFSETQYF

V: TRBV6-5
D: .
J: TRBJ1-5
size: .
DNA: TGTGCCAGCAGGATCGGGGGGGGGCAGCCCCAGCATTTT
CDR3: CASRIGGGQPQHF

V: TRBV30
D: .
J: TRBJ1-1
size: .
DNA: TGTGCCTGGAGGGGGGGGCGAGGAACTGAAGCTTTCTTT
CDR3: CAWRGGRGTEAFF